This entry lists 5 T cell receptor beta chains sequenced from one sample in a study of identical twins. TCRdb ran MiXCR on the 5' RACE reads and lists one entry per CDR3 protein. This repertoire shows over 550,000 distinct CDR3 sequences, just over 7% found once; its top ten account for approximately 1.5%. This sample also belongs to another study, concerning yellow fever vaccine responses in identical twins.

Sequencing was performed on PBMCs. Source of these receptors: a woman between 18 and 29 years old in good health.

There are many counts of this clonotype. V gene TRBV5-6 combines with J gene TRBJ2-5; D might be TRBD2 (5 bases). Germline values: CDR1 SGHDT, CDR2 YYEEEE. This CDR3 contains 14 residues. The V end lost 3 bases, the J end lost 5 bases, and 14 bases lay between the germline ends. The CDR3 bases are TGTGCCAGCAGCTCGGGCCTGAGAGGGGAGACCCAGTACTTC. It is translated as CASSSGLRGETQYF.

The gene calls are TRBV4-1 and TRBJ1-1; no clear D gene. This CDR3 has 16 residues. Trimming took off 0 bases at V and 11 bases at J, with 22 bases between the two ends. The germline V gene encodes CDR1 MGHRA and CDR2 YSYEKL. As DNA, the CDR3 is TGCGCCAGCAGCCAAGATACTGCGCGGCCCTTGTTTGAGGCTTTCTTT. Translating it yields CASSQDTARPLFEAFF.

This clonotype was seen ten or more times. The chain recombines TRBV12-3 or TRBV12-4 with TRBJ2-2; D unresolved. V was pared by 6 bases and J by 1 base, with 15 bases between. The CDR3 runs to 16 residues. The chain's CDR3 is CASSPARTVNTGELFF. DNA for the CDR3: TGTGCCAGCAGCCCTGCCAGGACGGTGAACACCGGGGAGCTGTTTTTT.

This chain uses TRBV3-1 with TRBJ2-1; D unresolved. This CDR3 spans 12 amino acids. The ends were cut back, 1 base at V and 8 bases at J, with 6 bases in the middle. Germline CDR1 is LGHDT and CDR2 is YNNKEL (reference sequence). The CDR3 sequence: CASSQVQHEQFF. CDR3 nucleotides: TGTGCCAGCAGCCAAGTACAGCATGAGCAGTTCTTC.

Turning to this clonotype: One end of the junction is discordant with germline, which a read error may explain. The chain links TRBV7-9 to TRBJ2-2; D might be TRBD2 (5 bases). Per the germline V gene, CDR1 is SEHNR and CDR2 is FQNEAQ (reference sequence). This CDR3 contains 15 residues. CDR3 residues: CACSLDWELAGELFF. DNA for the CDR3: TGTGCCTGCAGCCTGGACTGGGAACTGGCCGGGGAGCTGTTTTTT. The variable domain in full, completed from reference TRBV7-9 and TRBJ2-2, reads DTGVSQNPRHKITKRGQNVTFRCDPISEHNRLYWYRQTLGQGPEFLTYFQNEAQLEKSRLLSDRFSAERPKGSFSTLEIQRTEQGDSAMYLCACSLDWELAGELFFGEGSRLTVL.